The rows below give T cell receptor beta chains drawn from one sample of a study of blood T cells in healthy people across ages. TCRdb reprocessed the 5' RACE reads via MiXCR and lists one record per CDR3 protein. The sample has 650,000 to 950,000 distinct CDR3 sequences, around 42% seen once. Sequenced material: blood. These receptors all stem from a man in his sixties in good health. Both conserved end residues are part of each CDR3. D genes are given only for firm matches. Not every row has a clone size; where given, it reads once, few, many or a size class.

>TRBJ1-1|once|-|TRBV20-1
TGCAGTGCTAGAGATCTGGGCAGGTCCACTGAAGCTTTCTTT
CSARDLGRSTEAFF
>TRBJ2-6|-|-|TRBV7-2
TGTGCCAGCAGCTTAGGGGCAGTCTCTGGGGCCAACGTCCTGACTTTC
CASSLGAVSGANVLTF
>TRBJ2-5|-|TRBD2|TRBV20-1
TGCAGTGCTAGCGTCGCTAGCGGGGAAGAGACCCAGTACTTC
CSASVASGEETQYF
>TRBJ2-7|few|TRBD1|TRBV27
TGTGCCAGCAGTTCTCAAACTAGACAGGGTGAGCAGTACTTC
CASSSQTRQGEQYF
>TRBJ1-2|-|-|TRBV7-2
TGTGCCAGCAGTCGAGGGGGGACGGATGGCTACACCTTC
CASSRGGTDGYTF
>TRBJ2-6|few|-|TRBV10-3
TGTGCCATCAGTGCCTACCGAGGGGCTCGGGGGGCCAACGTCCTGACTTTC
CAISAYRGARGANVLTF
>TRBJ2-7|-|TRBD2|TRBV7-2
TGTGCCAGCAGCTCCCAGCGGGGATACGAGCAGTACTTC
CASSSQRGYEQYF
>TRBJ1-1|-|-|TRBV20-1
TGCAGTGCTAGAGTTGCTGGTGTGAACACTGAAGCTTTCTTT
CSARVAGVNTEAFF
>TRBJ2-3|few|-|TRBV20-1
TGCAGTGCCCGCCCTGGTAGTGCTACAGATACGCAGTATTTT
CSARPGSATDTQYF
>TRBJ2-7|few|-|TRBV5-1
TGCGCCAGCAGCATCGGATCCGGGACGGCGCGATCCGAGCAGTACTTC
CASSIGSGTARSEQYF
>TRBJ2-3|-|-|TRBV7-2
TGTGCCAGCAAAAGAGGAGATACGCAGTATTTT
CASKRGDTQYF
>TRBJ2-5|-|-|TRBV7-7
TGTGCTAGCAGCTTAGGCGTCAACGGGCCGGGGGAGACCCAGTACTTC
CASSLGVNGPGETQYF
>TRBJ2-1|-|TRBD2|TRBV4-1
TGCGCCAGCGCGGGGGAACGACTCAATGGGCAGTTCTTC
CASAGERLNGQFF
>TRBJ2-7|few|-|TRBV11-2
TGTGCCAGCAGCTTAGGCAGGAGGATTAACGAGCAGTACTTC
CASSLGRRINEQYF
>TRBJ2-1|few|-|TRBV11-1
TGTGCCAGCAGCCATGGACAGACCGAGCAGTTCTTC
CASSHGQTEQFF
>TRBJ2-1|-|TRBD2|TRBV11-2
TGTGCCAGCAGCACTGGACTAGCGGGGTTCGAGCAGTTCTTC
CASSTGLAGFEQFF
>TRBJ1-2|-|-|TRBV27
TGTGCCAGCAGTGCGGGCGGGGCTGGGTATGGCTACACCTTC
CASSAGGAGYGYTF
>TRBJ2-1|-|-|TRBV10-2
TGCGCCAGCAGCGACCCGAGGACTGGCTCCTACAATGAGCAGTTCTTC
CASSDPRTGSYNEQFF
>TRBJ2-2|-|-|TRBV20-1
TGCAGTGCTAGATCTCCTTCCGGGGCCGGGGAGCTGTTTTTT
CSARSPSGAGELFF
>TRBJ2-3|-|-|TRBV9
TGTACCAGCAGCGTTCCGGGGGGCTCAGATACGCAGTATTTT
CTSSVPGGSDTQYF
>TRBJ2-5|few|-|TRBV6-2/TRBV6-3
TGTGCCAGCAGTTACCTGGGGATACAAGAGACCCAGTACTTC
CASSYLGIQETQYF
>TRBJ2-1|few|-|TRBV29-1
TGCAGCGTTGAACTTTTGGTAAGCTCCTACAATGAGCAGTTCTTC
CSVELLVSSYNEQFF
>TRBJ2-5|-|TRBD2|TRBV6-1
TGTGCCAGCAGTGCAAACAGCGGGACTAGCGGAGAGACCCAGTACTTC
CASSANSGTSGETQYF
>TRBJ2-1|-|-|TRBV6-2/TRBV6-3
TGTGCCAGCAGTAATAATAGGGTTTCCTACAATGAGCAGTTCTTC
CASSNNRVSYNEQFF
>TRBJ1-2|few|-|TRBV6-2/TRBV6-3
TGTGCCAGCAGTTACAAGTATGGCTACACCTTC
CASSYKYGYTF
>TRBJ1-1|many|-|TRBV30
TGTGCCTGGAGTGTAGAACAGGACACTGAAGCTTTCTTT
CAWSVEQDTEAFF
>TRBJ1-6|few|-|TRBV7-9
TGTGCCAGCAGCTTAGGGAGTTCACCCCTCCACTTT
CASSLGSSPLHF
>TRBJ2-1|-|-|TRBV12-3/TRBV12-4
TGTGCCAGCAGTCCTTCTAGCCTCAATGAGCAGTTCTTC
CASSPSSLNEQFF
>TRBJ1-2|-|TRBD1|TRBV12-3/TRBV12-4
TGTGCCAGCAGTTTAGGTCCAGGGACAGGGGAGCGTCGCACCTTC
CASSLGPGTGERRTF
>TRBJ2-3|once|-|TRBV12-3/TRBV12-4
TGTGCCAGCAGTTATCGAGGACAGCCGAAAAGCACAGATACGCAGTATTTT
CASSYRGQPKSTDTQYF
>TRBJ1-1|-|-|TRBV11-2
TGTGCCAGCAGCTCACGGACGGTTCAAGCTTTCTTT
CASSSRTVQAFF
>TRBJ1-2|-|-|TRBV4-3
TGCGCCAGCAGCCAAGATTTATGGGCCAGCGGCTATGGCTACACCTTC
CASSQDLWASGYGYTF
>TRBJ1-6|-|TRBD1|TRBV11-2
TGTGCCAGCAGCTTAGGTCAGGGAACAGGGGGAATAACGATAGAAGATTCACCCCTCCACTTT
CASSLGQGTGGITIEDSPLHF
>TRBJ2-5|-|TRBD1|TRBV29-1
TGCAGCGTTCGCCCGGCAGGGGGTGAGACCCAGTACTTC
CSVRPAGGETQYF
>TRBJ1-2|-|-|TRBV7-6
TGTGCCAGCAGCTCTGGCGTAGGTGGCTATGGCTACACCTTC
CASSSGVGGYGYTF
>TRBJ2-3|once|-|TRBV5-1
TGCGCCAGCAGTATGGACAGCCATACGCAGTATTTT
CASSMDSHTQYF
>TRBJ1-4|few|-|TRBV20-1
TGCAGTGTCCCGGGAGTAAATGAAAAACTGTTTTTT
CSVPGVNEKLFF
>TRBJ2-3|-|TRBD1|TRBV12-3/TRBV12-4
TGTGCCAGCAGATCCCAAACAGGGGGCCGTTTAGATACGCAGTATTTT
CASRSQTGGRLDTQYF
>TRBJ2-7|few|TRBD1|TRBV7-2
TGTGCCAGCAGCTTAGGGACAGGGGGCTGGTACGAGCAGTACTTC
CASSLGTGGWYEQYF
>TRBJ2-7|-|TRBD1|TRBV18
TGTGCCAGCTCACAGAACAGGGGAGACTACGAGCAGTACTTC
CASSQNRGDYEQYF
>TRBJ2-7|-|-|TRBV20-1
TGCAGTGCTAGAGGAGGGAACTACGAGCAGTACTTC
CSARGGNYEQYF
>TRBJ2-4|few|TRBD2|TRBV20-1
TGCAGTGCTAGGGCTAGCGGAGTAGCCAAAAACATTCAGTACTTC
CSARASGVAKNIQYF
>TRBJ2-3|-|TRBD2|TRBV9
TGTGCCAGCAGCGGCCTAGCGGGGGTTGAAACAGATACGCAGTATTTT
CASSGLAGVETDTQYF
>TRBJ1-4|-|TRBD1|TRBV6-5
TGTGCCAGCAGTTACTCCTACAGGGGAGGCGGTGAAAAACTGTTTTTT
CASSYSYRGGGEKLFF
>TRBJ2-7|-|-|TRBV7-9
TGTGCCAGCAGCCACCAGACATACGAGCAGTACTTC
CASSHQTYEQYF
>TRBJ2-3|-|TRBD2|TRBV20-1
TGCAGTGCCCTCAGGACTAGCGGTCTCACAGATACGCAGTATTTT
CSALRTSGLTDTQYF
>TRBJ2-1|few|TRBD2|TRBV27
TGTGCCAGCAGTTCGGCGGGAGGGGGATCCGGGGAGCAGTTCTTC
CASSSAGGGSGEQFF
>TRBJ2-7|once|-|TRBV14
TGTGCCAGCAGCCAAGGTGCAGGGGCCAACGAGCAGTACTTC
CASSQGAGANEQYF
>TRBJ2-3|once|-|TRBV6-1
TGTGCCAGCAGTGAGACGGGTCCTGGGGGCACAGATACGCAGTATTTT
CASSETGPGGTDTQYF
>TRBJ2-1|-|-|TRBV29-1
TGCAGCCCCCGGCGCCGAGACGGCCCCAATGAGCAGTTCTTC
CSPRRRDGPNEQFF
>TRBJ2-2|-|TRBD1|TRBV7-3
TGTGCCAGCAGCTTGAGGGACAGTTGGACCGGGGAGCTGTTTTTT
CASSLRDSWTGELFF
>TRBJ2-7|few|TRBD1|TRBV20-1
TGCAGTGCTAGTTCTCTGGACAGGGGATACGAGCAGTACTTC
CSASSLDRGYEQYF
>TRBJ2-3|few|-|TRBV6-2/TRBV6-3
TGTGCCAGCAGTTCCGGGGCGGCTAGCACGGATACGCAGTATTTT
CASSSGAASTDTQYF
>TRBJ1-2|few|TRBD1|TRBV9
TGTGCCAGCAGCAGTAGGACAGGGATTAACGGCTACACCTTC
CASSSRTGINGYTF
>TRBJ1-5|-|TRBD1|TRBV6-2/TRBV6-3
TGTGCCAGCAGAAGAACGGGACAGGGTAATCAGCCCCAGCATTTT
CASRRTGQGNQPQHF